Following are 30 T cell receptor beta chains from one sample sequenced in a study of glioma-infiltrating T cells. The iRepertoire nested amplicon-rescue multiplex PCR amplified TCR alpha and beta CDR3s from RNA. TCRdb reprocessed the multiplex PCR reads with MiXCR, giving one entry per CDR3 protein. The sample records under 200,000 distinct CDR3 sequences, around 40% being singletons. The sample comprised glioma tissue, nonneoplastic brain tissue, or PBMCs (not recorded which). Source of these receptors: a human donor with low-grade glioma or glioblastoma, undergoing nonglioma brain surgery, or in good health (not recorded which).

The V call is TRBV7-2, the J call TRBJ1-2; 7 nucleotides line up with TRBD1. This CDR3 has 14 residues. The trim removed 5 bases at V and 2 bases at J, leaving 5 bases unmatched. Germline assignment: CDR1 SGHTA and CDR2 FQGNSA. The CDR3: CTSSPGTANYGYTF. DNA of the CDR3: TGTACCAGCAGCCCTGGGACAGCGAACTATGGCTACACCTTC.

There are many counts of this clonotype. The chain is built from TRBV28 and TRBJ1-2; 12 bases map to TRBD1. This CDR3 is built from 15 residues. V shed 6 bases, J shed 4 bases, and the junction held 6 bases outside the gene matches. Germline CDR1 MDHEN, CDR2 SYDVKM. CDR3 DNA: TGTGCCAGCAGGGGACAGGGGGCGCATAGCTATGGCTACACCTTC. It codes for CASRGQGAHSYGYTF.

With respect to this clonotype: It may be a read error: a sequence one base away is much more abundant. The CDR3 sequence: CVSSLGPNTEAFF. In nucleotides, the CDR3 is TGTGTCAGCAGCTTGGGACCGAACACTGAAGCTTTCTTT. This sequence joins TRBV5-4 and TRBJ1-1, with a possible D match to TRBD1 (5 bases). CDR1 is SGHNT and CDR2 is YYREEE in the germline V gene (reference sequence). CDR3 length: 13 residues.

This clonotype was picked up one time. The chain carries TRBV28 and TRBJ1-2; D gene unclear. The CDR3 has 13 amino acids. The V gene's germline CDR1 is MDHEN and CDR2 SYDVKM. The germline V and J ends were trimmed by 6 bases and 8 bases, with 16 bases remaining between them. The CDR3 DNA follows: TGTGCCAGCAGATTACCAAGAGTGGACGGCTACACCTTC. Amino acids: CASRLPRVDGYTF.

The V gene is TRBV10-3, the J gene TRBJ1-1, with D uncertain. The germline gives CDR1 ENHRY, CDR2 SYGVKD. The CDR3 has 14 amino acids. V was clipped by 8 bases and J by 2 bases, with 15 bases between them. CDR3 sequence reads: CAIYRDGTNTEAFF. The CDR3 DNA sequence: TGTGCCATCTATAGAGACGGAACCAACACTGAAGCTTTCTTT.

For this clonotype: Given a much more abundant clone one base away, this may be a read error. The conserved final phenylalanine or tryptophan is absent from the CDR3, which likely points to a read error. V is TRBV28 and J is TRBJ2-1, with D perhaps TRBD1 or TRBD2 (5 bases each). V dropped 5 bases and J dropped 5 bases, with 13 bases sitting between them. The CDR3 extends over 14 amino acids. Germline CDR1 is MDHEN and CDR2 is SYDVKM. For the CDR3, the DNA is TGTGCCAGCAGTGCTGGGGGAAGGAACAATGAGCAGTTCTTA. Encoded protein: CASSAGGRNNEQFL.

V is TRBV19 and J is TRBJ1-6; no definite D call. Germline V CDR1 and CDR2: LNHDA, SQIVND (reference sequence). The CDR3 extends over 13 amino acids. V was shortened by 3 bases and J by 10 bases, with 10 bases between the two germline ends. The CDR3 is CASSIGYGSPLHF. In DNA form, the CDR3 reads TGTGCCAGTAGTATCGGATACGGGTCACCCCTCCACTTT.

Concerning this clonotype itself: Since a much larger clone is just one base distant, this may be a read error. V gene TRBV24-1 combines with J gene TRBJ2-3; D perhaps matches TRBD2 (5 bases). Germline V gives CDR1 KGHDR, CDR2 SFDVKD. Deletions cut 4 bases from V and 0 bases from J, with 10 bases between. The CDR3 has 15 residues. The CDR3 DNA is TGTGCCACCAGTGACCTCAGGACTAGCACAGATACGCAGTATTTT. It encodes CATSDLRTSTDTQYF.

The chain employs TRBV10-3 and TRBJ2-1; 9 nucleotides line up with TRBD2. Trimming removed 3 bases from V and 5 bases from J; junction bases left unmatched: 5. The CDR3 has 15 amino acids. Per germline, CDR1 ENHRY and CDR2 SYGVKD. The DNA of the CDR3 is TGTGCCATCAGTGAAACTAGCGGGCCGAACAATGAGCAGTTCTTC. It specifies CAISETSGPNNEQFF.

Comment on this clonotype: One end of the junction varies from germline; a read error may be responsible. The chain recombines TRBV20-1 with TRBJ2-2, with D maybe TRBD2 (6 bases). Per the germline V gene, CDR1 is DFQATT and CDR2 is SNEGSKA (reference sequence). The CDR3 runs 15 residues. The CDR3 nucleotides are TGCAGTGCTAGACACGGGGCTGACGGCACCGGGGAGGTGTTTTTT. This codes for CSARHGADGTGEVFF.

This clonotype has a count of ten or more. The chain joins TRBV15 to TRBJ2-4; TRBD2 agrees at 7 bases. The germline gives CDR1 LNHNV, CDR2 YYDKDF (reference sequence). The CDR3 has 15 residues. V was clipped by 0 bases and J by 6 bases; unmatched bases: 5. CDR3 bases: TGTGCCACCAGCAGAGATCCCGGACTAGTAAACATTCAGTACTTC. It yields the protein CATSRDPGLVNIQYF.

About this clonotype itself: Given a much more abundant clone one base away, this may be a read error. V gene TRBV28 combines with J gene TRBJ2-1, with TRBD2 matching 7 bases. The CDR3 covers 14 residues. The V and J ends lost 6 bases and 9 bases, in that order; junction bases with no gene match: 11. Germline V lookup: CDR1 MDHEN, CDR2 SYDVKM. The chain's CDR3 is CASSTGPPGGEQFF. For the CDR3, the DNA is TGTGCCAGCAGCACCGGTCCCCCGGGGGGTGAGCAGTTCTTC.

This clonotype was seen ten or more times. V and J are TRBV6-1 and TRBJ2-1; 7 nucleotides match TRBD2. Germline lookup yields CDR1 MNHNS and CDR2 SASEGT. This CDR3 spans 14 amino acids. Trimming removed 6 bases from V and 2 bases from J; junction bases left unmatched: 4. The CDR3, as DNA: TGTGCCAGCAGCCCCGGGACTACCTACAATGAGCAGTTCTTC. Encoded protein: CASSPGTTYNEQFF.

The chain uses TRBV11-2 and TRBJ2-1; tentatively, D is TRBD2 (6 bases). The CDR3 consists of 15 residues. V was cut by 8 bases and J by 5 bases, with 19 bases left in between. Germline V lookup: CDR1 SGHAT, CDR2 FQNNGV. The CDR3 DNA sequence: TGTGCCAGCGGTAAGTACGGTGGCGGGGACAATGAGCAGTTCTTC. This encodes CASGKYGGGDNEQFF.

As regards this clonotype: A single base separates this from a much larger clone, so it may be a read error. The V gene is TRBV20-1, the J gene TRBJ2-7; TRBD2 is a possible D gene (5 bases). The germline V gene encodes CDR1 DFQATT and CDR2 SNEGSKA (reference sequence). The CDR3 loop spans 15 amino acids. For the CDR3, the DNA is TGCAGTGCTAGAGACAGACTGAACTCAGCGGCCGAGAAGTACTTC. This encodes CSARDRLNSAAEKYF.

In this sample, this clonotype turned up many times. The chain joins TRBV6-1 to TRBJ1-1; 7 bases are shared with TRBD1. The germline gives CDR1 MNHNS, CDR2 SASEGT. V was clipped by 7 bases and J by 6 bases; unmatched bases: 8. This CDR3 is built from 13 residues. CDR3 in amino acids: CASTLTGYSEAFF. In DNA, the CDR3 is TGTGCCAGCACCTTGACAGGGTATTCTGAAGCTTTCTTT.

Points on this clonotype: A much larger clone differs from this one at a single base, so this may be a read error. The chain has TRBV7-2 and TRBJ2-7; D remains unclear. The CDR3 loop spans 13 amino acids. Germline CDR1 SGHTA, CDR2 FQGNSA. CDR3 protein: CASILESIYEQYF. CDR3 DNA: TGTGCCAGCATCTTAGAGTCCATCTACGAGCAGTACTTC.

This clonotype was seen ten or more times. V gene TRBV19 combines with J gene TRBJ1-2, with no clear D. V lost 3 bases, J lost 6 bases, and 11 bases lay in between. The CDR3 length is 13 residues. CDR1 and CDR2 from the germline V gene are LNHDA and SQIVND (reference sequence). CDR3 residues: CASSIGAGDGYTF. The CDR3 bases are TGTGCCAGTAGTATCGGCGCGGGAGATGGCTACACCTTC.

This clonotype was recorded many times. This chain links TRBV20-1 with TRBJ1-2; the D gene is possibly TRBD1 (5 bases). CDR1 and CDR2 (germline): DFQATT, SNEGSKA (reference sequence). V was shortened by 5 bases and J by 4 bases, with 11 bases between the two germline ends. The CDR3 is made up of 12 amino acids. The CDR3 DNA reads as TGCAGTGCTTTAGACAGACGCTATGGCTACACCTTC. This sequence encodes CSALDRRYGYTF.

The chain recombines TRBV10-3 with TRBJ2-1; 8 nucleotides match TRBD1. This CDR3 region has 16 residues. Germline CDR1 and CDR2: ENHRY and SYGVKD. J lost 0 bases, V lost 2 bases, and 3 bases had no gene match. The DNA of the CDR3 is TGTGCCATCAGTGAGGGACAGGGTAGCTCCTACAATGAGCAGTTCTTC. Translating it yields CAISEGQGSSYNEQFF.

This clonotype was observed at least ten times. The junction departs from germline at one end; a sequencing error may be responsible. The rearrangement joins TRBV2 to TRBJ1-5; no clear D. This CDR3 has 12 residues. Germline V lookup: CDR1 SNHLY, CDR2 FYNNEI. CDR3 DNA: TGTGCCAGCAGTGAAGTAAATCGGCCCCAGCATTTT. Protein sequence: CASSEVNRPQHF.

This clonotype was found many times. This chain joins TRBV19 and TRBJ2-3; D is uncertain. This CDR3 is 13 amino acids long. Trimming removed 3 bases at V and 5 bases at J, with 9 bases between. Germline-derived CDR1 and CDR2 are LNHDA and SQIVND (reference sequence). The CDR3 DNA reads TGTGCCAGTAGTATGACGTCCGTAGATACGCAGTATTTT. Encoded protein: CASSMTSVDTQYF.

In its sample, this clonotype was seen a few times. The V call is TRBV12-5, the J call TRBJ2-1; tentative D call: TRBD2 (6 bases). The germline gives CDR1 LGHNT, CDR2 FRNRAP. This CDR3 is built from 14 residues. Trimming pared 8 bases from V and 8 bases from J, leaving 19 bases between. Here the CDR3 reads CASSHPEGPHEQFF. The CDR3, as DNA: TGTGCTAGTTCACACCCGGAGGGCCCCCATGAGCAGTTCTTC.

A note on this clonotype: A much larger clone lies a single base off, so this may be a read error. The rearrangement joins TRBV6-1 to TRBJ2-7, with D possibly matching TRBD2 (5 bases). Germline V gives CDR1 MNHNS, CDR2 SASEGT. The CDR3 sequence is 14 residues long. CDR3 sequence reads: CASSTLKEENEKYF. In DNA form, the CDR3 reads TGTGCCAGCAGTACGTTAAAGGAGGAAAACGAGAAGTACTTC.

This clonotype was observed a few times. The gene calls are TRBV30 and TRBJ2-1, with D hard to call. The CDR3 has 13 amino acids. The V end was cut by 4 bases, the J end by 0 bases, with 7 bases between. The germline V gene has CDR1 GTSNPN and CDR2 SVGIG (reference sequence). CDR3 amino acids: CAWKGGSYNEQFF. In DNA, the CDR3 is TGTGCCTGGAAGGGCGGCTCCTACAATGAGCAGTTCTTC.

This clonotype was counted many times. The chain couples TRBV6-2 or TRBV6-3 to TRBJ2-7; TRBD2 might be the D (6 bases). V gave up 3 bases and J gave up 6 bases, with 9 bases separating them. The CDR3 runs 12 residues. Germline loops: CDR1 MNHEY, CDR2 SVGEGT. The CDR3 protein is CASSYLAIEQYF. The CDR3 DNA is TGTGCCAGCAGTTATCTAGCGATCGAGCAGTACTTC.

Comments on this clonotype: Just one base apart from a much larger clone, this may be a read error. The V call is TRBV12-5, the J call TRBJ2-1, with TRBD1 matching over 7 bases. The germline V gene has CDR1 LGHNT and CDR2 FRNRAP. V lost 7 bases to trimming and J lost 6 bases; unmatched junction nucleotides: 12. This CDR3 spans 15 amino acids. This chain's CDR3 is CASAKPGGVVNEQFF. The CDR3 nucleotides read TGTGCTAGTGCCAAACCAGGGGGAGTTGTCAATGAGCAGTTCTTC.

This clonotype turned up a few times. The chain employs TRBV30 and TRBJ2-3; no clear D gene. Between the trimmed V and J ends, which lost 0 bases and 5 bases, there was a span of 3 bases. Per the germline V gene, CDR1 is GTSNPN and CDR2 is SVGIG (reference sequence). This CDR3 comprises 11 residues. In DNA form, the CDR3 reads TGTGCCTGGAGTGTGCTAGATACGCAGTATTTT. Residues: CAWSVLDTQYF.

V and J are TRBV28 and TRBJ2-6; the D is unclear. Between the trimmed V and J ends, which lost 7 bases and 0 bases, there was a span of 13 bases. The CDR3 has 16 amino acids. Germline CDR1 reads MDHEN; CDR2 reads SYDVKM. As DNA, the CDR3 is TGTGCCAGCACCAAATCTGGCCGCTCTGGGGCCAACGTCCTGACTTTC. Its translation is CASTKSGRSGANVLTF.

About this clonotype itself: Relative to the germline gene, one junction end is altered; a read error may explain this. The chain joins TRBV5-8 to TRBJ2-3; 8 bases map to TRBD1. CDR1 is SGHTS and CDR2 is YDEGEE in the germline V gene. The CDR3 is made up of 15 amino acids. CDR3 nucleotides: TGTGCCAGCAGCTCGGGACAGGCTAACACAGATACGAAGTATTTT. It codes for CASSSGQANTDTKYF.